This is a list of T cell receptor beta chains from one sample in a study of CD8+CD57+ T cells in acquired aplastic anemia. TCRdb redid the calling of the reads with MiXCR, one entry per CDR3 protein. Here the sample spans about 170,000 distinct CDR3 sequences, just under 65% being singletons. Input material: sorted CD4+, CD8+, or CD8+CD57+ T cells (not recorded which) from PBMCs. The receptors originated from a human donor in good health. The CDR3 runs from the conserved cysteine through the conserved F or W. Fields, in order: V gene, clone size, D gene, J gene, CDR3 DNA, CDR3 protein. D genes are given only for firm matches. Only some rows state a clone size, as once, few, many or a class for expanded clones.

TRBV10-2	.	TRBD1	TRBJ2-3	TGTGCCAGCAGTTTTCAGGGGGCGGGCACAGATACGCAGTATTTT	CASSFQGAGTDTQYF
TRBV9	few	.	TRBJ2-1	TGTGCCAGCAGCGGGAATGAGCAGTTCTTC	CASSGNEQFF
TRBV15	.	.	TRBJ2-7	TGTGCCACCAGCAGAGATAAGGGACGTCCTTACGAGCAGTACTTC	CATSRDKGRPYEQYF
TRBV6-6	.	.	TRBJ1-3	TGTGCCAGCAGTTACTCGACCATCTCTGGAAACACCATATATTTT	CASSYSTISGNTIYF
TRBV7-2	.	.	TRBJ2-2	TGTGCCAGCAGCTTCCCCCTGACCGGGGAGCTGTTTTTT	CASSFPLTGELFF
TRBV7-8	.	TRBD1	TRBJ1-4	TGTGCCAGCAGCTGGCACCCGGGACAGGGCTTGGGTAATGAAAAACTGTTTTTT	CASSWHPGQGLGNEKLFF
TRBV15	many	.	TRBJ2-1	TGTGCCACCGCTTTCCTGGGGGGAGCCTACAATGAGCAGTTCTTC	CATAFLGGAYNEQFF
TRBV20-1	.	.	TRBJ1-1	TGCAGTGCTAGAGTCGTGAACACTGAAGCTTTCTTT	CSARVVNTEAFF
TRBV9	.	.	TRBJ1-6	TGTGCCAGCAGCGTAGATTCAGGGTCTGATTCACCCCTCCACTTT	CASSVDSGSDSPLHF
TRBV7-2	.	.	TRBJ1-2	TGTGCCAGCAGCTTAGTTGACTATGGCTACACCTTC	CASSLVDYGYTF
TRBV5-1	.	.	TRBJ1-3	TGCGCCAGCAGCTTGGAGGGCCGCTTCTTAGGGAACACCATATATTTT	CASSLEGRFLGNTIYF
TRBV24-1	once	TRBD2	TRBJ2-5	TGTGCCACGGGGGAGGGACCGGTCGAGACCCAGTACTTC	CATGEGPVETQYF
TRBV10-3	few	.	TRBJ1-1	TGTGCCATCAGTGTGGACGGAACGGTAGCTGAAGCTTTCTTT	CAISVDGTVAEAFF
TRBV9	.	TRBD1	TRBJ1-1	TGTGCCAGCATCCCGACAGGGGGGATAGGAGCTTTCTTT	CASIPTGGIGAFF
TRBV10-3	few	.	TRBJ2-1	TGTGCCATCAGTGGAGGCACACCTAACAATGAGCAGTTCTTC	CAISGGTPNNEQFF
TRBV10-3	.	TRBD1	TRBJ1-1	TGTGCCATCAGCCCCGGGACAGGGCTGTCTGAAGCTTTCTTT	CAISPGTGLSEAFF
TRBV15	.	.	TRBJ1-4	TGTGCCACCAGCAGAGATTACGGATCTAATGAAAAACTGTTTTTT	CATSRDYGSNEKLFF
TRBV7-6	.	TRBD1	TRBJ2-7	TGTGCCAGCAGTCCCACAGGGGGCAATATCAACGAGCAGTACTTC	CASSPTGGNINEQYF
TRBV7-9	.	.	TRBJ2-6	TGTGCCAGCAGCGAACCCGGGACCGCGGGGGCCAACGTCCTGACTTTC	CASSEPGTAGANVLTF
TRBV25-1	few	TRBD1	TRBJ2-1	TGTGCCAGCTCCGGGACAGTGTACAATGAGCAGTTCTTC	CASSGTVYNEQFF
TRBV9	.	TRBD2	TRBJ2-7	TGTGCCAGCAGCATCAGCGGGACCGAGAGCTCCTACGAGCAGTACTTC	CASSISGTESSYEQYF
TRBV29-1	many	.	TRBJ2-5	TGCAGCGTTGAATATGGCACAGGAAGAGAGACCCAGTACTTC	CSVEYGTGRETQYF
TRBV27	many	.	TRBJ2-7	TGTGCCAGCAGTTTATCCAGAACCTACGAGCAGTACTTC	CASSLSRTYEQYF
TRBV19	many	.	TRBJ2-1	TGTGCCAGTAGTATCGGGAGCGGCGATGAGCAGTTCTTC	CASSIGSGDEQFF
TRBV11-2	.	TRBD2	TRBJ2-2	TGTGCCAGCAGCTTAGAAGTCCACAGGGGCGTCGATATTAGCGGGAGTACCGGGGAGCTGTTTTTT	CASSLEVHRGVDISGSTGELFF
TRBV5-1	.	TRBD1	TRBJ1-6	TGCGCCAGCAGCTTTACAGGGGGTGTTTCACCCCTCCACTTT	CASSFTGGVSPLHF
TRBV29-1	.	TRBD2	TRBJ2-3	TGCAGCGTTGAAGATCGCGGGGGGCGTGCAGATACGCAGTATTTT	CSVEDRGGRADTQYF
TRBV20-1	.	.	TRBJ2-3	TGCAGTGCCTTGAAAGGGACAGATACGCAGTATTTT	CSALKGTDTQYF
TRBV20-1	.	.	TRBJ1-5	TGCAGTGCTAGCCTCCGGGACCCGATCAATCAGCCCCAGCATTTT	CSASLRDPINQPQHF